This TCR beta chain is drawn from a study of shared clonotypes between healthy human individuals. On the study more broadly: Used for every donor were three CD4 naive, three CD4 memory, two CD8 naive and one CD8 memory plate. General study findings and limits: Non-shared clonotypes showed lower generation probabilities than clonotypes common to all four donors. Larger richness was generally estimated for naive than memory subsets. Expectations were that clonotype sharing among donors would be affected by sequencing depth.

Sequencing used immunoSEQ multiplex PCR; TCRdb keeps in-frame clones, though not all of them. This table has 2 million to 2.5 million clones, around 96% appearing once. Trimming pared 2 bases from V and 3 bases from J, leaving 17 bases between. This CDR3 spans 16 amino acids. The germline CDR1 and CDR2 sequences are MGHRA and YSYEKL. Concerning this clone itself: Antigen specificity is unknown.

CD45RO-negative CD8 cells positively selected for CCR7 made up the naive population, which excluded terminally differentiated effector memory CD45RA+ cells. This clonotype was sampled from a man aged 18 to 30 in good health. Sequencing was done on a sample of naive CD8+ T cells sorted from blood. This chain connects TRBV4-1 to TRBJ2-7, with TRBD1 as a possible D gene (5 bases). The CDR3 protein is CASSQLMTDFNYEQYF. The CDR3 DNA reads TGCGCCAGCAGCCAACTTATGACAGATTTTAACTACGAGCAGTACTTC.